The entry below gives a single T cell receptor (beta chain) sequence along with its context. A much bigger clone sits one base away, suggesting this may be a read error. The data derive from a study of T cell responses to AZD1222 COVID-19 vaccine. The table came from immunoSEQ multiplex PCR; TCRdb's copy has only in-frame clones and leaves some out. The sample has roughly 84,000 clones; 80% to 90% are singletons. The CDR3 is 12 amino acids. Germline V gene data show CDR1 as KGHDR and CDR2 as SFDVKD. V was shortened by 4 bases and J by 7 bases, with 9 bases between the two germline ends. Samples with a second dose at about 4 or about 12 weeks were pooled together.

The specimen was peripheral blood, collected 28 days after the second AZD1222 dose. The TCR was taken from an adult who received the AZD1222 COVID-19 vaccine. V gene TRBV24-1 combines with J gene TRBJ1-1; no reliable D call. CDR3 loop: CATSDPLDEAFF. The DNA of the CDR3 is TGTGCCACCAGTGACCCTTTGGATGAAGCTTTCTTT.